The source of this T cell receptor beta chain is a study of shared clonotypes between healthy human individuals (TCRdb year 2020). In terms of the full investigation: The cohort comprised a couple of women and a few men aged 18 to 49 years. Per donor, three plates each were used for CD4 naive and CD4 memory, two for CD8 naive, and one for CD8 memory. To estimate repertoire size and how much clonotypes are shared between individuals, the study performed deep sequencing of blood TCR repertoires from roughly five healthy adults. To increase sequencing depth and limit assay-specific biases, different laboratories used diverse techniques to prepare libraries and sequence TCR repertoires. Per donor, leukapheresis produced somewhere between about 0.8 and 9 billion PBMCs. Broader findings and caveats from the paper: Because the study included only a small number of donors, the genetic and exposure-history diversity represented was limited. Sampling was restricted to blood, and TCR repertoires in tissues likely differ from the TCR repertoires found in blood. Pairwise subsampling led to the expectation that sequencing depth would affect the degree of clonotype sharing among donors. Rarefaction of sorted-subset datasets indicated incomplete sequencing despite the large sequencing depth. Compared with non-shared clonotypes, clonotypes shared by all four sorted-subset donors had higher generation probabilities. Naive subsets generally had larger estimated clonotype richness than memory subsets did. Sharing across a handful of donors was observed for about 5% of naive CD4, over 3% of naive CD8, about 2.3% of memory CD4, and about 0.4% of memory CD8 clonotypes.

Using the deep immunoSEQ assay, multiplex PCR amplified TCR CDR3 regions from genomic DNA. For each cell subset, the extracted genomic DNA was distributed evenly across all wells of several immunoSEQ 96-well plates, and each plate served as one replicate. For sorted subsets, about 200 ng genomic DNA, equal to some 30,000 T cell genomes, was loaded into each replicate PCR. Purified libraries were measured with a Qubit 3.0 fluorometer, size-checked on a Bioanalyzer 2100, and measured again with the KAPA Library Quantification kit. A separate single-read 150-cycle Illumina NextSeq 550 flow cell was used to sequence each immunoSEQ 96-well plate. The authors' analysis ran thus. Because the immunoSEQ output included only junctional sequences and no quality scores, the filtering could not be the same as the filtering used for full-length reads. To assign V/J genes and CDR3, sequences were annotated against IMGT germline references using PyIR, a Python wrapper for IgBLAST v1.9. Any read was removed if the V/J assignment was weak (E-value above 1e-6), the CDR3 was missing, or the read contained stop codons, out-of-frame junctions, or ambiguous translated residues. V3J clonotypes were defined as sequences sharing the same inferred V gene, J gene, and CDR3 amino acid sequence. Percentage overlap between repertoires was computed as shared unique clonotypes divided by the size of the smaller repertoire. Repertoire richness was assessed with RTK rarefaction, the Chao1 estimator, and Recon v2.1 estimates of unobserved clonotypes. Generation probabilities for all TCRbeta clonotypes obtained by the gDNA method from a handful of donors were computed using OLGA. Entries here come from immuneACCESS through TCRdb and include only in-frame sequences with V and J called. Some clones fail to appear in such tables; in the studies checked, an unresolved V gene covers under half of the shortfall, and the cause of the remainder is unknown. V and J calls plus clone size are reproduced from that table; the DNA served to infer D and trimming. This sample gives around 650,000 clones in total; around 96% of them show up just once. Together, the top ten hold 0.11% of the sample.

This clone was picked up one time. It has no known antigen specificity. No base quality values were provided; no much bigger clone lies one nucleotide off. For the CD8 naive samples, CD45RO-negative cells were positively selected for CCR7, yielding a CD45RA+CCR7+ population from which TemRA cells were excluded. The donors were healthy, HIV-negative adults with no recently reported acute infections or vaccinations. Every donor was a Caucasian adult living in Nashville, Tennessee, USA. Blood was obtained by leukapheresis, after which PBMCs were separated by Ficoll-Histopaque density gradient centrifugation and cryopreserved in liquid nitrogen vapor phase. Purity and quantity of every magnetically sorted T cell population were checked by analytical flow cytometry. Genomic DNA was isolated from each sorted fraction and quantified by UV absorbance on a Nanodrop 2000c. Material: naive CD8+ T cells sorted from blood. This specimen's cell subset or site label, per the study, means: CD45RA+CCR7+. The sequence came from a woman aged 25 to 45 in good health.

The CDR3 reads as follows: CASRDMTVAYEQYF. The DNA sequence is TGTGCCAGCAGAGACATGACAGTAGCCTACGAGCAGTACTTC. The chain links TRBV27 with TRBJ2-7, with a weak D call of TRBD1 (5 bases match). The CDR3 contains 14 residues, cysteine and phenylalanine counted. Only the CDR3 region is kept as DNA, spanning 42 bases read in frame from base 1. CDR1 and CDR2 are drawn from the germline V gene (reference sequence): MNHEY, SMNVEV. Trimming takes 6 bases from V and 2 bases from J, and the germline ends sit 14 bases apart.